This T cell receptor (beta chain) was observed in a study of blood T cell repertoires in COVID-19. About the study: The samples span acute and convalescent COVID-19 from the United States, Italy and Spain. The cDNA or gDNA used as material had been derived from T cells, B-cell-depleted T cells, or PBMCs.

Per the study methods: Reference gene primer amplification in the assay estimated nucleated cell counts. Produced via immunoSEQ multiplex PCR; TCRdb's table is partial and in-frame only. The DNA was the basis for D and trimming; V, J and clone size are from that table. The sample shows about 180,000 clones, roughly four fifths of them seen only once. V dropped 0 bases and J dropped 0; count of bases not matched to a gene: 1. Germline values: CDR1 MNHEY, CDR2 SVGEGT. CDR3 length: 16 amino acids. The clonotype originates from a human donor in a cohort sampled during active COVID-19. Sequencing was done on a sample of peripheral blood. This rearrangement joins TRBV6-2 or TRBV6-3 to TRBJ2-2; 7 bases map to TRBD2. The chain's CDR3 is CASSYSSGPNTGELFF. The CDR3 region has the DNA TGTGCCAGCAGTTACTCTAGCGGGCCGAACACCGGGGAGCTGTTTTTT.